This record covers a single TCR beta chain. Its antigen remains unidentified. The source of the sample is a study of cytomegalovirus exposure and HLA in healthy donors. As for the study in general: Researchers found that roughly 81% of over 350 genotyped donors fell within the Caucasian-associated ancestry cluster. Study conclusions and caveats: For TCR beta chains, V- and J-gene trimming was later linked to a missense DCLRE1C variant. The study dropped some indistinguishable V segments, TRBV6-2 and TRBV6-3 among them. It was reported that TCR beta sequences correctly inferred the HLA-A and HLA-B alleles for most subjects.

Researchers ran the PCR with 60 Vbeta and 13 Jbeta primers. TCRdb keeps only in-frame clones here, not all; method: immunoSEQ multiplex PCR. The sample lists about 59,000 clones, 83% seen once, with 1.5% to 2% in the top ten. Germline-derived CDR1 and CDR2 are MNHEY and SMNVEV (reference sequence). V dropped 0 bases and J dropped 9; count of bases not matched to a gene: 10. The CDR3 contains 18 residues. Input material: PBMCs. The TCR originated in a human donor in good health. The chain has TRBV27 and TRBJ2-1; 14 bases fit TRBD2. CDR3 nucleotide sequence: TGTGCCAGCAGTTTATCCCACCGGGGACTAGCGGGAGTCGGTGAGCAGTTCTTC. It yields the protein CASSLSHRGLAGVGEQFF.